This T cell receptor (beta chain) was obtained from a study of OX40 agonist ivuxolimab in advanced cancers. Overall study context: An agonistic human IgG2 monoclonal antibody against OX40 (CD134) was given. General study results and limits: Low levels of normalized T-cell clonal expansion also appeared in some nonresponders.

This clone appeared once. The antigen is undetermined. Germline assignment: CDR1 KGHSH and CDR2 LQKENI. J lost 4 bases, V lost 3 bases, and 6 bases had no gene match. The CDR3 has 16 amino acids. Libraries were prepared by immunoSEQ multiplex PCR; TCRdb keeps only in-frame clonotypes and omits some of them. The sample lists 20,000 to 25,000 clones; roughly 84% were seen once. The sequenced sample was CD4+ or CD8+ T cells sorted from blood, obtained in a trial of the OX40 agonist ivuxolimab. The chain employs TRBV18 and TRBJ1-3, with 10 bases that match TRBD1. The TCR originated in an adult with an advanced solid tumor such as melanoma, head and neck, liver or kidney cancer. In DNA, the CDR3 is TGTGCCAGCTCACCCTCCCGGACAGGGGGAGGAAACACCATATATTTT. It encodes CASSPSRTGGGNTIYF.